The rows below give T cell receptor beta chains drawn from one sample of a study of OX40 agonist ivuxolimab in advanced cancers. TCRdb's table, derived via immunoSEQ multiplex PCR, lists solely in-frame clones and lacks some. This sample has roughly 60,000 clones; 84% occur once, and the top ten carry approximately 4.5%. The sequenced sample was CD4+ or CD8+ T cells sorted from blood, obtained in a trial of the OX40 agonist ivuxolimab. The receptors stem from an adult with an advanced solid tumor such as melanoma, head and neck, liver or kidney cancer. Both conserved end residues are part of each CDR3. D genes are given only for firm matches. The size entry is marked missing in some rows and otherwise reads once, few, many or a size class.

TRBD2 TRBJ2-5 - TRBV9 TGTGCCAGCAGCCCCGGGGGGAGTGGACAAGAGACCCAGTACTTC CASSPGGSGQETQYF
- TRBJ2-7 - TRBV5-1 TGCGCCAGCAGCTTGAGGGAGGCCGGCCCCTACGAGCAGTACTTC CASSLREAGPYEQYF
TRBD2 TRBJ2-3 - TRBV10-3 TGTGCCATCAGTGAGTCGTCTAGCGGGGCCTTGGATACGCAGTATTTT CAISESSSGALDTQYF
- TRBJ2-7 - TRBV5-1 TGCGCCAGCAGCTTACGGACAGAGGGGCTGGAGCAGTACTTC CASSLRTEGLEQYF
TRBD2 TRBJ2-3 - TRBV6-5 TGTGCCAGCAGTTCTCCGGGACTAGCGGAGGGGAATACGCAGTATTTT CASSSPGLAEGNTQYF
- TRBJ1-6 few TRBV10-1 TGCGCCAGCAGTGAGTCGGGCCAGTCACCCCTCCACTTT CASSESGQSPLHF
- TRBJ2-5 - TRBV14 TGTGCCAGCAGCCTGCGCGGGACTCAAGAGACCCAGTACTTC CASSLRGTQETQYF
- TRBJ2-3 - TRBV19 TGTGCCAGTAGTATCACCCCCAGGACCACAGATACGCAGTATTTT CASSITPRTTDTQYF
TRBD1 TRBJ1-2 once TRBV6-5 TGTGCCAGCAGTTATGGGCCGAGGACAGGAGTTGAGGGCTACACCTTC CASSYGPRTGVEGYTF
TRBD1 TRBJ1-1 - TRBV7-3 TGTGCCAGCAGCCTCGACAGGGGTGGGGACACTGAAGCTTTCTTT CASSLDRGGDTEAFF
- TRBJ1-6 - TRBV30 TGTGCCTGGAGGACAGCCAATTCACCCCTCCACTTT CAWRTANSPLHF
TRBD1 TRBJ2-5 - TRBV19 TGTGCCAGTAGTACCCAGGGGGCGCGGAACATACGAAGGGAGACCCAGTACTTC CASSTQGARNIRRETQYF
TRBD2 TRBJ2-7 - TRBV7-6 TGTGCCAGCAGCAACCTCGGGACTAGCGGGAGGGAAGAGCAGTACTTC CASSNLGTSGREEQYF
- TRBJ2-7 - TRBV6-1 TGTGCCAGCAGTGGGGAATACAACCCCTACGAGCAGTACTTC CASSGEYNPYEQYF
TRBD2 TRBJ2-2 few TRBV13 TGTGCCAGCAGCTTAGGGCGGGAGGATGGAACCGGGGAGCTGTTTTTT CASSLGREDGTGELFF
TRBD2 TRBJ2-7 - TRBV28 TGTGCCAGCAGCTCCGGGGGGGGACGCTACGAGCAGTACTTC CASSSGGGRYEQYF
- TRBJ2-5 once TRBV28 TGTGCCAGCAGTTTGGGTATAGAGACCCAGTACTTC CASSLGIETQYF
- TRBJ2-6 - TRBV5-6 TGTGCCAGCAGCCCCGGAGGATTCGCAGCTGGGGCCAACGTCCTGACTTTC CASSPGGFAAGANVLTF